This T cell receptor (beta chain) was sequenced in a study of Graves' ophthalmopathy and Graves' hyperthyroidism. As for the study in general: Ophthalmopathy absent within 18 months of follow-up marked hyperthyroidism as stable. Broader study findings: The model forecast ophthalmopathy progression, reaching roughly 64% sensitivity and 72% to 80% specificity.

Patients were left out if they had other autoimmune diseases, uncontrolled infections, pregnancy or lactation. In the case of this clonotype: What it binds is unknown. Mismatch with germline at one junction end may stem from a read error.

From RNA, the CDR3 regions of TCR beta chains were amplified and sequenced. Second-round multiplex PCR came after first-round RT-PCR with HTBI primers. One entry per CDR3 protein, called by TCRdb with MiXCR from the multiplex PCR reads. The table has over a million distinct CDR3 sequences, approximately 35% seen once; the top ten hold roughly 10%. CDR1 and CDR2 from the germline V gene are SGHRS and YFSETQ. The length of the CDR3 is 19 residues. The sequence came from an adult man with Graves' hyperthyroidism. The sequencing sample was made of peripheral blood or thyroid tissue (not recorded which). The chain is built from TRBV5-1 and TRBJ2-2, with 13 bases that match TRBD2. The CDR3 here is CASSPDPGLAGTHTGELFF. For the CDR3, the DNA is TGTGCCAGCAGCCCCGACCCGGGACTAGCGGGAACCCACACCGGGGAGCTGTTTTTT.